One T cell receptor beta chain is described in this entry. The authors' processing: The authors estimated nucleated cell counts from reference gene primer amplification. Clones were sequenced by immunoSEQ multiplex PCR, and TCRdb holds only the in-frame ones, with some missing. V, J and clone size derive from that table, while D and trimming were established from the DNA sequence. Of about 38,000 clones in the sample, over 80% were seen once. This entry belongs to a study of blood T cell repertoires in COVID-19. Across the study: Collection of acute and convalescent COVID-19 samples took place in the United States, Italy and Spain.

Sequenced material: peripheral blood. The clonotype originates from a human donor in a cohort sampled during active COVID-19.

This CDR3 is CASSIGASYNEQFF. CDR3 nucleotide sequence: TGTGCCAGCAGCATTGGGGCGTCCTACAATGAGCAGTTCTTC. The chain joins TRBV7-9 to TRBJ2-1, with a possible D match to TRBD1 (5 bases). The V and J ends lost 5 bases and 1 base respectively, with 9 bases between them. The CDR3 runs to 14 residues. Per the germline V gene, CDR1 is SEHNR and CDR2 is FQNEAQ (reference sequence). Using reference TRBV7-9 and TRBJ2-1 for the parts outside the CDR3, the full variable domain is DTGVSQNPRHKITKRGQNVTFRCDPISEHNRLYWYRQTLGQGPEFLTYFQNEAQLEKSRLLSDRFSAERPKGSFSTLEIQRTEQGDSAMYLCASSIGASYNEQFFGPGTRLTVL.